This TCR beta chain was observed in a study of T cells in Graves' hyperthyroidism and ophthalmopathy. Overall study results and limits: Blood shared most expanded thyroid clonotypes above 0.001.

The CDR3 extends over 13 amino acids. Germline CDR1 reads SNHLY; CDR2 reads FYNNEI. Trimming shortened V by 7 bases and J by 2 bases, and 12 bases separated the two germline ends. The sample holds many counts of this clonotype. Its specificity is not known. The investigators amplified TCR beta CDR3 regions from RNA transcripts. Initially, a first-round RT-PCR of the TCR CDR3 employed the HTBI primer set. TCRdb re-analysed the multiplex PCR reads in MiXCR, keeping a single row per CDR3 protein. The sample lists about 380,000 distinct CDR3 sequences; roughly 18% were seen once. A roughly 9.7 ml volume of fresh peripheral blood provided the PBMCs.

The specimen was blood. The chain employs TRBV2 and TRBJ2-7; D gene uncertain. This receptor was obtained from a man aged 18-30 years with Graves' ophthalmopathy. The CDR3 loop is CASIPGVTYEQYF. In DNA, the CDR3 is TGTGCCAGCATTCCAGGCGTAACCTACGAGCAGTACTTC.